The clone carrying this T cell receptor beta chain was counted a single time. As yet, its antigen is unknown. The record originates from a study of CD8+CD57+ T cells in acquired aplastic anemia. About the study: Sorted CD4+ and CD8+ cells gave an average of around 3 ug of DNA. Regarding the study as a whole: The CD8+ Simpson's diversity of patients and controls was not significantly different. Both patients and controls carried the same twenty-nine CD8+ CDR3 sequences.

The template used for profiling TCR beta VDJ and CDR3 was genomic DNA. In TCRdb, the reads were re-called with MiXCR into one record per CDR3 protein. The data hold under 250,000 distinct CDR3 sequences, with around three fifths observed a single time. By flow cytometry, patients selected for sequencing had shown an expansion of CD8+CD57+ cells. Each patient had severe acquired aplastic anemia. The germline V gene has CDR1 MGHDK and CDR2 SYGVNS. The CDR3 is made up of 14 amino acids. Trimming cost V 7 bases and J 2 bases; bases outside gene matches: 6. This receptor was obtained from a human donor with aplastic anemia. The rearrangement joins TRBV25-1 to TRBJ2-7; 9 bases match TRBD1. Sequenced material: sorted CD4+, CD8+, or CD8+CD57+ T cells (not recorded which) from PBMCs. CDR3 nucleotides: TGTGCCAGCACCAACCGGGACAGGGCCTACGAGCAGTACTTC. Protein: CASTNRDRAYEQYF.